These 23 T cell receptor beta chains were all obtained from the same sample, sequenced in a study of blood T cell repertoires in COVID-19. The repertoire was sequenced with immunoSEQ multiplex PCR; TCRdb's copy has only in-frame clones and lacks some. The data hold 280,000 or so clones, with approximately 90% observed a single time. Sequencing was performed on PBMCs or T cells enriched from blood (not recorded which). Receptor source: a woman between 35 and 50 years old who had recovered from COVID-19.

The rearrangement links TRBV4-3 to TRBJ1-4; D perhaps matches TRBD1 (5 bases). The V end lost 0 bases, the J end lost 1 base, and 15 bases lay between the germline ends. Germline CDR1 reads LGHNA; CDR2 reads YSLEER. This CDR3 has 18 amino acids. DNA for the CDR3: TGCGCCAGCAGCCAAGAGGGTCTGGGGACTGGAACTAATGAAAAACTGTTTTTT. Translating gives CASSQEGLGTGTNEKLFF.

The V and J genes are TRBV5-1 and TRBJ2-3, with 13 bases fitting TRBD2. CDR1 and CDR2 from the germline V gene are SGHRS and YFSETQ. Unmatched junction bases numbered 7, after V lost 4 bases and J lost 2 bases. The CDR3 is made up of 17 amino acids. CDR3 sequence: CASSRGTSGVNTDTQYF. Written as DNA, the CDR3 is TGCGCCAGCAGCAGGGGGACTAGCGGGGTAAACACAGATACGCAGTATTTT.

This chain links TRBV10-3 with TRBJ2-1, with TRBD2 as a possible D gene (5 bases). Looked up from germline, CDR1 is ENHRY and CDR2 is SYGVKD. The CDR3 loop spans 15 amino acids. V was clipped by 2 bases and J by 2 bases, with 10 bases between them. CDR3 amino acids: CAISEGLSTYNEQFF. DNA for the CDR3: TGTGCCATCAGTGAGGGACTTTCGACCTACAATGAGCAGTTCTTC.

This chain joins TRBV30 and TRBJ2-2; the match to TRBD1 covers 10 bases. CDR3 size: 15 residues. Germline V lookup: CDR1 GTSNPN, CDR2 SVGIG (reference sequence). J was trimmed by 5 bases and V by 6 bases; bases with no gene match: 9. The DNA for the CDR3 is TGTGCCTGCCCTCCCGGGACAGGGGTAACCGGGGAGCTGTTTTTT. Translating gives CACPPGTGVTGELFF.

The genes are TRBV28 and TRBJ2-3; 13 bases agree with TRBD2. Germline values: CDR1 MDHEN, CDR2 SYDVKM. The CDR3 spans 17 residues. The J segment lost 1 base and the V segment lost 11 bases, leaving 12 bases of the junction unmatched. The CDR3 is CALIRTSGSEGTDTQYF. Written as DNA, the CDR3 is TGTGCCTTAATCCGGACTAGCGGGAGTGAAGGCACAGATACGCAGTATTTT.

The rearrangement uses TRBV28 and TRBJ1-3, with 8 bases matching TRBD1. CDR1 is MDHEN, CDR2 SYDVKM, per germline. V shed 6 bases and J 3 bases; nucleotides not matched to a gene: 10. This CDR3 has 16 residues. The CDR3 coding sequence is TGTGCCAGCAGCGAGCCGGGGACAGGCTTTGGAAACACCATATATTTT. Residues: CASSEPGTGFGNTIYF. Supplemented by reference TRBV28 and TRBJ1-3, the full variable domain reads DVKVTQSSRYLVKRTGEKVFLECVQDMDHENMFWYRQDPGLGLRLIYFSYDVKMKEKGDIPEGYSVSREKKERFSLILESASTNQTSMYLCASSEPGTGFGNTIYFGEGSWLTVV.

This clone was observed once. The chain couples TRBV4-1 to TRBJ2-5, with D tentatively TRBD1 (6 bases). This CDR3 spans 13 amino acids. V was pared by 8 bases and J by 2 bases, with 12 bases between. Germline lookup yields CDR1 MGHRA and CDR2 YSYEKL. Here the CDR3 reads CASRRTAQETQYF. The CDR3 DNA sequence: TGCGCCAGCCGACGGACAGCTCAAGAGACCCAGTACTTC.

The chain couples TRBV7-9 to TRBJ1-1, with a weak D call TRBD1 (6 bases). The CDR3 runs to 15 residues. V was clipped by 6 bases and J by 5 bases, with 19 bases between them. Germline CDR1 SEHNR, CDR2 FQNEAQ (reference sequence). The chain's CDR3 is CASSQAARGTTEAFF. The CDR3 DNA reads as TGTGCCAGCAGTCAGGCCGCCAGGGGAACGACTGAAGCTTTCTTT.

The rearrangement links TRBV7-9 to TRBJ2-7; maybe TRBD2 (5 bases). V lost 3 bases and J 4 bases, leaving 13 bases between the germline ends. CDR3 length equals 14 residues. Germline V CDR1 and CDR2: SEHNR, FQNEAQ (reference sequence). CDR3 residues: CASSFRESSYEQYF. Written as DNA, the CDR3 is TGTGCCAGCAGCTTCCGGGAATCCTCTTACGAGCAGTACTTC.

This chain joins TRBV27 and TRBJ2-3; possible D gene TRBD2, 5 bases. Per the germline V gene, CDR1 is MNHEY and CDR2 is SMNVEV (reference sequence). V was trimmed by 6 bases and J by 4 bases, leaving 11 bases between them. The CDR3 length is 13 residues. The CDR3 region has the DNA TGTGCCAGCAGGTCGGGGAGTGCAGATACGCAGTATTTT. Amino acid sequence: CASRSGSADTQYF.

CDR3 DNA: TGTGCCAGCAGCTTACTAGCGGGATACTACGAGCAGTACTTC. It yields the protein CASSLLAGYYEQYF. The V gene is TRBV7-8, the J gene TRBJ2-7; 9 bases map to TRBD2. CDR1 is SGHVS, CDR2 FQNEAQ, per germline. Germline trimming cut 2 bases from V and 3 bases from J; bases unmatched to any gene: 2. The CDR3 loop spans 14 amino acids.

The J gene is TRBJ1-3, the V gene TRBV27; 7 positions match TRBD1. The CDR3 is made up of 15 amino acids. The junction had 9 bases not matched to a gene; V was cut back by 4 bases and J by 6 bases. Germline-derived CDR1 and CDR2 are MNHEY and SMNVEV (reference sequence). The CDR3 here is CASSSLAGGANTIYF. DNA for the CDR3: TGTGCCAGCAGTTCCCTAGCAGGGGGAGCAAACACCATATATTTT.

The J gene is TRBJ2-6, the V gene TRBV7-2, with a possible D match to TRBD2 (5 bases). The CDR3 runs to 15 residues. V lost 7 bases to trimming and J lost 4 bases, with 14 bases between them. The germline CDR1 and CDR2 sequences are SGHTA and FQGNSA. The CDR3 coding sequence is TGTGCCAGCACCCCCGGCGGGTCCGGGGCCAACGTCCTGACTTTC. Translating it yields CASTPGGSGANVLTF.

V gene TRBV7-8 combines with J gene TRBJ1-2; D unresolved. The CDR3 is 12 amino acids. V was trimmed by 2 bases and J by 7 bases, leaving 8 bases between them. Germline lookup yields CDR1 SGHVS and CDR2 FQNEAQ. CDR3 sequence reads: CASSLHGSGYTF. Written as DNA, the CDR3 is TGTGCCAGCAGCTTACATGGGAGTGGCTACACCTTC.

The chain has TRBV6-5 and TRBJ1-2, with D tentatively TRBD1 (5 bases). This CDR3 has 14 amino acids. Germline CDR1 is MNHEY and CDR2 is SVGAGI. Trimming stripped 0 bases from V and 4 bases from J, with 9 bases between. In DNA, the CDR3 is TGTGCCAGCAGTTACTCCTCACAGGCCTATGGCTACACCTTC. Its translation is CASSYSSQAYGYTF.

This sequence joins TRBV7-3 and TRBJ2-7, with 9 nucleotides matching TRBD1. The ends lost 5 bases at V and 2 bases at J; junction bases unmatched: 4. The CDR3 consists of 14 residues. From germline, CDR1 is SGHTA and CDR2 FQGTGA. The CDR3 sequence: CASSLGTGTYEQYF. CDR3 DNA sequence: TGTGCCAGCAGCCTTGGGACAGGGACCTACGAGCAGTACTTC.

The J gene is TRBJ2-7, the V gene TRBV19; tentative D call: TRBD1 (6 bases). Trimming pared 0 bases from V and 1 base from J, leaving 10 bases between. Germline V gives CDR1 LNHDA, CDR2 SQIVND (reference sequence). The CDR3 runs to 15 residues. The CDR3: CASSIDVDSSYEQYF. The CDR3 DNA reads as TGTGCCAGTAGTATAGACGTGGACAGTTCCTACGAGCAGTACTTC.

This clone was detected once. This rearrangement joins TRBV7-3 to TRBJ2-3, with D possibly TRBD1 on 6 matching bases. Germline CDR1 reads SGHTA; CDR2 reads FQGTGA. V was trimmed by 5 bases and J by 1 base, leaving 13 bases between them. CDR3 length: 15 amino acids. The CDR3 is CASSITGLRTDTQYF. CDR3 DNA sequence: TGTGCCAGCAGCATCACAGGGTTGCGCACAGATACGCAGTATTTT.

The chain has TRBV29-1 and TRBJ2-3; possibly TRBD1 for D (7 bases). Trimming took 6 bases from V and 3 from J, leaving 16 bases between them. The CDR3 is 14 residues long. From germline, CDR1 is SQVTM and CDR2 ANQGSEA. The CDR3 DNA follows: TGCAGCGTCGCGGGACAGAGGGGGACAGATACGCAGTATTTT. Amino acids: CSVAGQRGTDTQYF.

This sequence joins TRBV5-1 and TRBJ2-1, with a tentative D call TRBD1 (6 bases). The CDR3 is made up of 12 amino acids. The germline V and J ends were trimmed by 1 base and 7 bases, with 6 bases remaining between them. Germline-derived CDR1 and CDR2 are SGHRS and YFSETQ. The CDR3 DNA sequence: TGCGCCAGCAGCTTGACAGGGAATGAGCAGTTCTTC. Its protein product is CASSLTGNEQFF.

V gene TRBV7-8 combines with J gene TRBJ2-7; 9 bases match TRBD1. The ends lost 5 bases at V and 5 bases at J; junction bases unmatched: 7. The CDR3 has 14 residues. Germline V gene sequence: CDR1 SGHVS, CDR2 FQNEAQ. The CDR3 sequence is CASSTDRGGDEQYF. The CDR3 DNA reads TGTGCCAGCAGCACGGACAGGGGAGGCGACGAGCAGTACTTC.

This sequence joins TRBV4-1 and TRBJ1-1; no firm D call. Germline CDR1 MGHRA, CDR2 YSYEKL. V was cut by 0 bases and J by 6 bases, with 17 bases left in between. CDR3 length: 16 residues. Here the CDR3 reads CASSQEPTLAVSEAFF. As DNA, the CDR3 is TGCGCCAGCAGCCAAGAGCCGACACTTGCTGTCTCTGAAGCTTTCTTT.

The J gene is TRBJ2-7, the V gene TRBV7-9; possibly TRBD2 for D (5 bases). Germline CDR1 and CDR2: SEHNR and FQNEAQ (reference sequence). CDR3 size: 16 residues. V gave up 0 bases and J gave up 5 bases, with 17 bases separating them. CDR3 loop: CASSLAPPDSVDEQYF. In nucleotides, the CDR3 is TGTGCCAGCAGCTTAGCCCCCCCGGACTCTGTGGACGAGCAGTACTTC.